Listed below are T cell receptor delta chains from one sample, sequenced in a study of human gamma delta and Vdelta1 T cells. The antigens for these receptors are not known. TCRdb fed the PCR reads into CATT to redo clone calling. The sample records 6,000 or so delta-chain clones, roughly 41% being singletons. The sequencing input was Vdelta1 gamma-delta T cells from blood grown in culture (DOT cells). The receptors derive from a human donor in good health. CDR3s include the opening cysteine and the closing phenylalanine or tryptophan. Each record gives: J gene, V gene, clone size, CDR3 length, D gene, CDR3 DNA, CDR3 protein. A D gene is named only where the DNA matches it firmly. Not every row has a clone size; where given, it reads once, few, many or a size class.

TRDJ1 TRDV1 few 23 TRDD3 TGTGCTCTTGGGGAACTTACCTACCCCCGACTGGGGGATACCCCCGTATACACCGATAAACTCATCTTT CALGELTYPRLGDTPVYTDKLIF
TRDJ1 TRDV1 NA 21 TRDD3 TGTGCTCTTGGGGAAGTCCTAAAACCCACTGGGGGCTCAAAGTACACCGATAAACTCATCTTT CALGEVLKPTGGSKYTDKLIF
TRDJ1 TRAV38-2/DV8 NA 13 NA TGTGCTTTCACGACTGTTTACACCGATAAACTCATCTTT CAFTTVYTDKLIF
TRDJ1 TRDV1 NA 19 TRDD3 TGTGCTCTTGGATCCCCCTTCGATCTCCTGGGGGATATCACCGATAAACTCATCTTT CALGSPFDLLGDITDKLIF
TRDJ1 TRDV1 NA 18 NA TGTGCTCTTGGGGAAGGTATAAGTGTGGGGTGGTACACCGATAAACTCATCTTT CALGEGISVGWYTDKLIF
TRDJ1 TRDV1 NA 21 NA TGTGCTCTTGGGGACAACTTCCTACTCAAGTGGGGGAAGGGGTACACCGATAAACTCATCTTT CALGDNFLLKWGKGYTDKLIF
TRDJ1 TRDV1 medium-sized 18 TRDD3 TGTGCTCTTGGGGAGCCCTACATGGGGGATATTTACACCGATAAACTCATCTTT CALGEPYMGDIYTDKLIF
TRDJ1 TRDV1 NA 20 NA TGTGCTCTTGGGGAAGGAAGCTTATCCGGGGCCCCCAGTGGCACCGATAAACTCATCTTT CALGEGSLSGAPSGTDKLIF
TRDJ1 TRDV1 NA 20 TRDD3 TGTGCTCTTGGGGGCCCTCAGAAGATGGGGGATACGCGGTACACCGATAAACTCATCTTT CALGGPQKMGDTRYTDKLIF
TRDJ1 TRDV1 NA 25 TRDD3 TGTGCTCTTGGGGACGCCTTCCTAGGCCTGCGTACTGGGGGATACGAAGGATTGCACACCGATAAACTCATCTTT CALGDAFLGLRTGGYEGLHTDKLIF
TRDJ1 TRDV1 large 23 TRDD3 TGTGCTCTTGGGGAACTCCCTTCCCCATATGATACTGGGGGATACGCGGTCACCGATAAACTCATCTTT CALGELPSPYDTGGYAVTDKLIF